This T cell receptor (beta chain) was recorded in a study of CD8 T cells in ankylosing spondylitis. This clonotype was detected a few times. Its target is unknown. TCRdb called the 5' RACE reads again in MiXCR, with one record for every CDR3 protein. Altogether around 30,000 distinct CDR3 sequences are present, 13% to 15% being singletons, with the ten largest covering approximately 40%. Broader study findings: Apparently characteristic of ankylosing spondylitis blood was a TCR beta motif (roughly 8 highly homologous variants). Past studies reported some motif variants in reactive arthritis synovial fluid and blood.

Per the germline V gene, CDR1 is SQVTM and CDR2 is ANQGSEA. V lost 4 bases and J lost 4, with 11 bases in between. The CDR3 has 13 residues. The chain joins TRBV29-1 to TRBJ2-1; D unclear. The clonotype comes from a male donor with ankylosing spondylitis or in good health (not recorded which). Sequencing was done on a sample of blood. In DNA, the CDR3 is TGCAGCGTTGGGGGAAAGGGTTACAATGAGCAGTTCTTC. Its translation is CSVGGKGYNEQFF.